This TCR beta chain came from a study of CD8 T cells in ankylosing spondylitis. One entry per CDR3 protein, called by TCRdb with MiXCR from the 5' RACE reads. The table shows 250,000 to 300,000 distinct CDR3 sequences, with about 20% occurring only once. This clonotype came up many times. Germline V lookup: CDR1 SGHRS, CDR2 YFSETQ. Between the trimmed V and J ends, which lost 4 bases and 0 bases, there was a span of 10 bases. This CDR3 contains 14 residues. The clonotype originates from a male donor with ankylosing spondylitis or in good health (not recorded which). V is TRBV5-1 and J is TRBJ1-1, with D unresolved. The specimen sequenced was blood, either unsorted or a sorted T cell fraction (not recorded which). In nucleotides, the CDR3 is TGCGCCAGCAGCCCGGGAGGATTGAACACTGAAGCTTTCTTT. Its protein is CASSPGGLNTEAFF.